This passage covers 25 T cell receptor beta chains from one sample sequenced in a study of T cell repertoires in cytomegalovirus infection. Each CDR3 protein is one row after TCRdb ran MiXCR on the reads. Of 250,000 or so distinct CDR3 sequences listed, about a sixth are singletons. What was sequenced was CD8+ T cells from PBMCs. Receptors were obtained from a human donor in good health (CMV status not recorded). Some clones in this sample may be carry-over from other donors' samples.

J is TRBJ1-4 and V is TRBV27, with D possibly TRBD1 on 5 matching bases. With 4 bases removed from V and 5 bases from J, the gap between germline ends came to 11 bases. The CDR3 spans 14 residues. The germline V gene encodes CDR1 MNHEY and CDR2 SMNVEV (reference sequence). DNA of the CDR3: TGTGCCAGCAGTTCTCCACCAGGGAATGAAAAACTGTTTTTT. It translates to CASSSPPGNEKLFF.

This clonotype appeared many times. V gene TRBV7-8 combines with J gene TRBJ2-5, with D possibly matching TRBD1 (6 bases). V shed 5 bases and J shed 5 bases, with 12 bases lying between them. The germline V gene has CDR1 SGHVS and CDR2 FQNEAQ. This CDR3 is 13 amino acids long. CDR3 amino acids: CASSPSTGETQYF. The CDR3 coding sequence is TGTGCCAGCAGCCCATCCACAGGGGAGACCCAGTACTTC.

Many counts were recorded for this clonotype. The chain links TRBV4-2 to TRBJ1-2; D unclear. V was pared by 2 bases and J by 5 bases, with 18 bases between. Germline lookup yields CDR1 LGHNA and CDR2 YNFKEQ. This CDR3 is 16 amino acids long. The CDR3 here is CASSQPTTKSPYGYTF. The CDR3 DNA follows: TGTGCCAGCAGCCAACCGACCACCAAGAGTCCATATGGCTACACCTTC.

Only a few counts were recorded for this clonotype. The CDR3 coding sequence is TGTGCCAGCAGCCAGGGACAGGGTACCGAGCAGTACTTC. Protein sequence: CASSQGQGTEQYF. The chain employs TRBV12-3 or TRBV12-4 and TRBJ2-7; TRBD1 matches 9 bases. This CDR3 has 13 amino acids. After removal of 6 bases from V and 6 bases from J, the junction contained 6 bases not matched to a gene.

This clonotype occurred many times. V gene TRBV19 combines with J gene TRBJ2-7, with D possibly being TRBD1 or TRBD2 (5 bases each). Trimming took 5 bases from V and 3 from J, leaving 17 bases between them. CDR1 and CDR2 from the germline V gene are LNHDA and SQIVND (reference sequence). The length of the CDR3 is 15 residues. The DNA for the CDR3 is TGTGCCAGTAGTTCCACCGGGACGGGGATCTACGAGCAGTACTTC. As protein: CASSSTGTGIYEQYF.

V gene TRBV6-2 or TRBV6-3 combines with J gene TRBJ1-1, with D possibly TRBD1 on 5 matching bases. Trimming stripped 9 bases from V and 1 base from J, with 15 bases between. Germline V gives CDR1 MNHEY, CDR2 SVGEGT. CDR3 length: 14 amino acids. The CDR3 DNA sequence: TGTGCCAGTGGGTTCCTAGACAGGAACACTGAAGCTTTCTTT. It yields the protein CASGFLDRNTEAFF.

V usage is TRBV6-2 or TRBV6-3 and J usage is TRBJ1-1; D uncertain. The length of the CDR3 is 16 residues. CDR1 is MNHEY, CDR2 SVGEGT, per germline. With 0 bases removed from V and 6 bases from J, the gap between germline ends came to 17 bases. The CDR3 loop reads CASSYSKFVTESEAFF. The CDR3 DNA sequence: TGTGCCAGCAGTTACTCGAAGTTCGTTACAGAATCTGAAGCTTTCTTT.

The chain combines TRBV29-1 with TRBJ1-2; D perhaps matches TRBD1 (5 bases). The germline V gene has CDR1 SQVTM and CDR2 ANQGSEA. The CDR3 loop spans 17 amino acids. Trimming took off 3 bases at V and 3 bases at J, with 23 bases between the two ends. The CDR3, as DNA: TGCAGCGTTGATGGCACAATGGGGGAAGAACCACACTATGGCTACACCTTC. This translates into CSVDGTMGEEPHYGYTF.

The sample holds many counts of this clonotype. The V gene is TRBV6-2 or TRBV6-3, the J gene TRBJ1-5, with no clear D. Germline V gene lookup returns CDR1 MNHEY and CDR2 SVGEGT. CDR3 length: 12 amino acids. Trimming took off 6 bases at V and 6 bases at J, with 9 bases between the two ends. The CDR3 reads CASSIWGQPQHF. CDR3 bases: TGTGCCAGCAGCATATGGGGTCAGCCCCAGCATTTT.

This clonotype was recorded at least ten times. V gene TRBV4-1 combines with J gene TRBJ2-1; D is perhaps TRBD1 or TRBD2 (5 bases each). Trimming left V 3 bases short and J 7 bases short, with 13 bases between. This CDR3 is built from 14 residues. Germline V gives CDR1 MGHRA, CDR2 YSYEKL. CDR3 amino acids: CASSHPGPINEQFF. DNA of the CDR3: TGCGCCAGCAGCCACCCGGGACCGATTAATGAGCAGTTCTTC.

The chain uses TRBV4-3 and TRBJ1-5, with 12 bases fitting TRBD1. With V trimmed by 0 bases and J by 6 bases, 3 bases remained unmatched. This CDR3 region has 16 residues. Germline CDR1 and CDR2: LGHNA and YSLEER. The DNA of the CDR3 is TGCGCCAGCAGCCAAGACGGGACAGGGGGCTCTCAGCCCCAGCATTTT. Amino acid sequence: CASSQDGTGGSQPQHF.

This clonotype was picked up many times. The gene calls are TRBV7-2 and TRBJ2-1, with D possibly matching TRBD1 (8 bases). V was trimmed by 7 bases and J by 9 bases, leaving 25 bases between them. This CDR3 has 16 residues. Per the germline V gene, CDR1 is SGHTA and CDR2 is FQGNSA. The CDR3: CASTITGQGLWGEQFF. Written as DNA, the CDR3 is TGTGCCAGCACCATTACCGGACAGGGACTATGGGGTGAGCAGTTCTTC.

The J gene is TRBJ1-3, the V gene TRBV5-5; D is undetermined. Germline V CDR1 and CDR2: SGHKS, YYEKEE (reference sequence). V was clipped by 1 base and J by 0 bases, with 26 bases between them. This CDR3 is 21 amino acids long. CDR3 DNA: TGTGCCAGCAGCTTGAGTTTTTCACCGCAGGACCCCTCCGACTCTGGAAACACCATATATTTT. This codes for CASSLSFSPQDPSDSGNTIYF.

This clonotype was seen a few times. This chain uses TRBV6-5 with TRBJ1-2; D gene ambiguous. V was pared by 6 bases and J by 5 bases, with 16 bases between. In germline, CDR1 is MNHEY, CDR2 SVGAGI. The CDR3 consists of 14 residues. The CDR3, as DNA: TGTGCCAGCAGACCTAACTCGGAATGGTATGGCTACACCTTC. Residues: CASRPNSEWYGYTF.

This clonotype has at least ten counts. This chain joins TRBV7-2 and TRBJ2-2; 10 bases line up with TRBD1. Germline lookup yields CDR1 SGHTA and CDR2 FQGNSA. V shed 6 bases and J 6 bases; nucleotides not matched to a gene: 13. This CDR3 contains 17 residues. The CDR3: CASSPLIDRGHAGELFF. CDR3 nucleotide sequence: TGTGCCAGCAGTCCCCTTATTGACAGGGGGCATGCCGGGGAGCTGTTTTTT.

The chain is built from TRBV6-6 and TRBJ1-2, with 8 bases identical to TRBD1. The CDR3 contains 15 residues. Germline lookup yields CDR1 MNHNY and CDR2 SVGAGI (reference sequence). Germline trimming cut 5 bases from V and 2 bases from J; bases unmatched to any gene: 7. This chain's CDR3 is CASSQEGTGNYGYTF. Here the CDR3 DNA reads TGTGCCAGCAGTCAGGAAGGGACAGGCAACTATGGCTACACCTTC.

The gene calls are TRBV5-4 and TRBJ1-2, with D tentatively TRBD1 (6 bases). Germline V gene sequence: CDR1 SGHNT, CDR2 YYREEE (reference sequence). The CDR3 extends over 13 amino acids. V lost 2 bases and J lost 6, with 11 bases in between. CDR3 DNA: TGTGCCAGCAGCTTAAGGACAGAGGATGGCTACACCTTC. Protein product: CASSLRTEDGYTF.

This clonotype was detected ten times or more. The rearrangement links TRBV28 to TRBJ2-1; D possibly corresponds to TRBD1 (5 bases). The CDR3 is made up of 14 amino acids. V lost 6 bases and J lost 1, with 10 bases in between. Germline V gene data show CDR1 as MDHEN and CDR2 as SYDVKM. CDR3 region: CASRPPGSYNEQFF. In DNA form, the CDR3 reads TGTGCCAGCAGACCCCCAGGGTCCTACAATGAGCAGTTCTTC.

The chain is built from TRBV6-2 or TRBV6-3 and TRBJ2-5; tentatively, D is TRBD1 (6 bases). Trimming left V 8 bases short and J 2 bases short, with 12 bases between. This CDR3 comprises 13 residues. Germline CDR1 MNHEY, CDR2 SVGEGT. This CDR3 is CASFRGGQETQYF. CDR3 nucleotide sequence: TGTGCCAGCTTTAGAGGGGGACAAGAGACCCAGTACTTC.

The chain joins TRBV6-1 to TRBJ2-5; tentatively, D is TRBD2 (5 bases). The CDR3 sequence is 13 residues long. Germline CDR1 and CDR2: MNHNS and SASEGT. V was shortened by 4 bases and J by 8 bases, with 14 bases between the two germline ends. The CDR3 loop reads CASSAASLGTQYF. DNA of the CDR3: TGTGCCAGCAGTGCGGCTAGCCTCGGAACCCAGTACTTC.

This rearrangement joins TRBV4-1 to TRBJ2-7; maybe TRBD1 (5 bases). Trimming shortened V by 3 bases and J by 5 bases, and 17 bases separated the two germline ends. Looked up from germline, CDR1 is MGHRA and CDR2 is YSYEKL. The CDR3 has 15 residues. CDR3 coding DNA: TGCGCCAGCAGCCACGGCACCGGCCAGGGCAACGAGCAGTACTTC. Its protein is CASSHGTGQGNEQYF.

The chain is built from TRBV9 and TRBJ2-1; no clear D. Trimming cost V 3 bases and J 8 bases, with 9 bases left between them. Germline-derived CDR1 and CDR2 are SGDLS and YYNGEE. The CDR3 loop spans 12 amino acids. The CDR3 DNA follows: TGTGCCAGCAGCGGACAACCCCATGAGCAGTTCTTC. Protein: CASSGQPHEQFF.

This clonotype was counted many times. One end of the junction is discordant with germline, which a read error may explain. The chain is built from TRBV7-9 and TRBJ1-1, with D possibly TRBD1 on 5 matching bases. This CDR3 is 13 amino acids long. In germline, CDR1 is SEHNR, CDR2 FQNEAQ (reference sequence). The chain's CDR3 is CASTLSGGTEAFF. The CDR3 nucleotides are TGTGCCAGCACCTTATCCGGGGGCACTGAAGCTTTCTTT.

Only a few counts were recorded for this clonotype. The chain couples TRBV6-1 to TRBJ2-1; weak D call: TRBD2 (6 bases). V was shortened by 7 bases and J by 0 bases, with 13 bases between the two germline ends. Germline CDR1 reads MNHNS; CDR2 reads SASEGT. The CDR3 totals 15 residues. CDR3 sequence reads: CASIPGTYSYNEQFF. The CDR3 DNA is TGTGCCAGCATCCCCGGGACTTACTCCTACAATGAGCAGTTCTTC.

This clonotype has only a few counts. The chain uses TRBV12-3 or TRBV12-4 and TRBJ2-1; D possibly matches TRBD1 or TRBD2 (5 bases each). This CDR3 spans 15 amino acids. Between the trimmed V and J ends, which lost 8 bases and 7 bases, there was a span of 21 bases. The CDR3: CASGRGQGYVNEQFF. CDR3 nucleotide sequence: TGTGCCAGCGGACGCGGGCAGGGTTACGTTAATGAGCAGTTCTTC.